Reported below is one T cell receptor (beta chain). The antigen is not known. Treatment in this sample: oral pan-JAK inhibitor, 5-10 mg twice daily. This specimen comes from a study of CD8+ T cells in alopecia areata. Turning to the study itself: A 6-month off-drug phase came after tofacitinib, which had lasted 6 to 18 months. Study observations and caveats: An increase in clonality over normal scalp was evident in lesional scalp, especially alopecia totalis/universalis.

cDNA reverse transcribed from extracted RNA served as the sequencing template. TCRdb's table, derived via immunoSEQ multiplex PCR, lists solely in-frame clones and lacks some. Seen here are some 190,000 clones, approximately 67% observed once, and the top ten hold around 1.3%. Trimming took 2 bases from V and 3 from J, leaving 11 bases between them. The CDR3 is 15 amino acids. CDR1 is SGHTA, CDR2 FQGNSA, per germline. The sample in question was CD4+ T cells sorted from blood, obtained at approximately week 44, from a patient treated with tofacitinib. The V and J genes are TRBV7-2 and TRBJ1-5; D uncertain. This clonotype originated in a human donor with alopecia areata. As DNA, the CDR3 is TGTGCCAGCAGCTTAAGTACACAGTACAATCAGCCCCAGCATTTT. Translation gives CASSLSTQYNQPQHF.